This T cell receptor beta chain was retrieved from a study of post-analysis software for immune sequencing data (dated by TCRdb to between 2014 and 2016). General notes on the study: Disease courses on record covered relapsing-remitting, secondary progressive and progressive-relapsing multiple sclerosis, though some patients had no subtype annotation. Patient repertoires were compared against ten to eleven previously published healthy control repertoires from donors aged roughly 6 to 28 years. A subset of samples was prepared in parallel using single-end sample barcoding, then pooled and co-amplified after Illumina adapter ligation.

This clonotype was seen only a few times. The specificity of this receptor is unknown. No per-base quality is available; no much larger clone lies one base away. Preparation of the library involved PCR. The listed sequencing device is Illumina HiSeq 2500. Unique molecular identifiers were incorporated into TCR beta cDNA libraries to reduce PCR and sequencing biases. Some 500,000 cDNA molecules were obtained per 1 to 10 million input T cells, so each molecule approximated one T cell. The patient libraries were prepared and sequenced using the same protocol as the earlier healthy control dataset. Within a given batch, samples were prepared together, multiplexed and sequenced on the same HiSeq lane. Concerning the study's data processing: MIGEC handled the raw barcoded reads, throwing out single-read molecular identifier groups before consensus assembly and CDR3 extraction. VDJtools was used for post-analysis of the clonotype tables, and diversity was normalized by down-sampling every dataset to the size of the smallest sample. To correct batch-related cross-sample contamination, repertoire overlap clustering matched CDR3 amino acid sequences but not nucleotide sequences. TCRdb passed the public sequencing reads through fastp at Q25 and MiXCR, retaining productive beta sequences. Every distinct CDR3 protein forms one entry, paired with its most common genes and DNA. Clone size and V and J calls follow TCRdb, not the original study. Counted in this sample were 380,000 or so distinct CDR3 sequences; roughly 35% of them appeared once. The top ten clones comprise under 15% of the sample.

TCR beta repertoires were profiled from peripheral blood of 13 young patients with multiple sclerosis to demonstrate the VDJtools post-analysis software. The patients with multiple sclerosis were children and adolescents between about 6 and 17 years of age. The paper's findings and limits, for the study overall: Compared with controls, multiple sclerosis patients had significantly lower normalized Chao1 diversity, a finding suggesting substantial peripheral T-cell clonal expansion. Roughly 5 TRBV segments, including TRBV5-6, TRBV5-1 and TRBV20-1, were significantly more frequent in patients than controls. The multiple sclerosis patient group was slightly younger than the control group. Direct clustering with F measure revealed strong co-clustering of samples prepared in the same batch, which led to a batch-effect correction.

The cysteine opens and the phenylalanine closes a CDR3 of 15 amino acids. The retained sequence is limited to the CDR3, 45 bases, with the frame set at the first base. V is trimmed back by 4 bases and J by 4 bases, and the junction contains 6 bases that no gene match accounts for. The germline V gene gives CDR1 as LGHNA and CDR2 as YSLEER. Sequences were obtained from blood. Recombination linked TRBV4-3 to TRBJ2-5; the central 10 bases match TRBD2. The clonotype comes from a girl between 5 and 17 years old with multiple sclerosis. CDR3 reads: CASSRSWTSGETQYF. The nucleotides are TGCGCCAGCAGCCGATCCTGGACTAGCGGAGAGACCCAGTACTTC.